These 23 T cell receptor beta chains share one sample of origin, sequenced in a study of blood T cell repertoires in COVID-19. Assay: immunoSEQ multiplex PCR; the TCRdb copy retains only in-frame clones and omits some. The top ten clones hold about 0.89% of a sample with almost 400,000 clones, over 75% of them seen once. Sequenced input: PBMCs or T cells enriched from blood (not recorded which). These receptors were taken from a woman between 25 and 40 years old with acute COVID-19.

The V and J genes are TRBV4-3 and TRBJ2-1, with D perhaps TRBD1 (5 bases). Trimming removed 0 bases at V and 10 bases at J, with 10 bases between. This CDR3 has 13 residues. Per the germline V gene, CDR1 is LGHNA and CDR2 is YSLEER. The CDR3 nucleotides read TGCGCCAGCAGCCAAGACCTTTGGGGCGAGCAGTTCTTC. Its protein is CASSQDLWGEQFF.

The J gene is TRBJ2-1, the V gene TRBV3-1 (or the pseudogene TRBV3-2); the match to TRBD2 covers 9 bases. The CDR3 length is 15 residues. Per germline, CDR1 LGHDT and CDR2 YNNKEL (reference sequence). The V and J ends lost 4 bases and 2 bases, in that order; junction bases with no gene match: 3. The CDR3: CASSLSGGTYNEQFF. The CDR3 DNA sequence: TGTGCCAGCAGCCTTAGCGGGGGAACCTACAATGAGCAGTTCTTC.

The rearrangement uses TRBV20-1 and TRBJ1-2; TRBD1 matches 9 bases. The germline V gene has CDR1 DFQATT and CDR2 SNEGSKA (reference sequence). V trimming: 3 bases; J trimming: 2 bases; junction bases outside the gene matches: 4. The CDR3 covers 14 residues. CDR3 in amino acids: CSASGTGINYGYTF. DNA for the CDR3: TGCAGTGCTAGTGGGACAGGGATAAACTATGGCTACACCTTC.

This clone was found once. The chain links TRBV24-1 to TRBJ1-1; a weak D match, TRBD1 (5 bases). CDR3 length: 14 residues. Germline CDR1 and CDR2: KGHDR and SFDVKD. V dropped 3 bases and J dropped 1 base, with 8 bases sitting between them. DNA for the CDR3: TGTGCCACCAGTGATCCCACAGGGAACACTGAAGCTTTCTTT. This encodes CATSDPTGNTEAFF.

V is TRBV12-3 or TRBV12-4 and J is TRBJ1-2; D gene unclear. Trimming removed 5 bases at V and 0 bases at J, with 7 bases between. CDR3 size: 13 residues. CDR3 sequence reads: CASSPTTNYGYTF. As DNA, the CDR3 is TGTGCCAGCAGTCCGACAACTAACTATGGCTACACCTTC.

The V gene is TRBV29-1, the J gene TRBJ1-2; D unclear. CDR1 and CDR2 (germline): SQVTM, ANQGSEA. The CDR3 length is 14 residues. Trimming pared 3 bases from V and 10 bases from J, leaving 21 bases between. CDR3 nucleotide sequence: TGCAGCGTTGACTCGACAACCAACCCTCGTTTCTACACCTTC. Translated: CSVDSTTNPRFYTF.

This CDR3 is CASSQDLSGGGAYGYTF. CDR3 DNA sequence: TGTGCCAGCAGCCAAGATCTATCGGGAGGGGGCGCGTATGGCTACACCTTC. V and J are TRBV3-1 (or the pseudogene TRBV3-2) and TRBJ1-2, with 7 nucleotides matching TRBD1. In germline, CDR1 is LGHDT, CDR2 YNNKEL (reference sequence). The V gene end was trimmed by 0 bases and the J gene end by 5 bases; junction bases not matched to a gene: 12. The CDR3 is 17 amino acids.

This sequence joins TRBV14 and TRBJ2-3; 7 positions match TRBD2. Per the germline V gene, CDR1 is SGHDN and CDR2 is FVKESK. J was trimmed by 1 base and V by 4 bases; bases with no gene match: 5. This CDR3 comprises 15 residues. CDR3 nucleotide sequence: TGTGCCAGCAGCCGAGCGGGGCCCCGCACAGATACGCAGTATTTT. As protein: CASSRAGPRTDTQYF.

The CDR3 protein is CASSLDSATYEQYF. The DNA of the CDR3 is TGCGCCAGCAGCTTGGACAGTGCCACCTACGAGCAGTACTTC. The chain joins TRBV5-1 to TRBJ2-7, with D unresolved. Trimming stripped 0 bases from V and 2 bases from J, with 9 bases between. The CDR3 is 14 residues long. Per germline, CDR1 SGHRS and CDR2 YFSETQ.

The J gene is TRBJ2-7, the V gene TRBV6-4, with 7 bases that match TRBD1. The CDR3 is 15 residues long. CDR1 and CDR2 (germline): MRHNA, SNTAGT. With V trimmed by 10 bases and J by 2 bases, 14 bases remained unmatched. CDR3 sequence: CANPRTGLTPYEQYF. CDR3 DNA sequence: TGTGCCAACCCTAGGACAGGCTTAACACCCTACGAGCAGTACTTC.

The chain combines TRBV24-1 with TRBJ1-2, with TRBD1 identical over 8 bases. V was pared by 4 bases and J by 6 bases, with 12 bases of the junction left unmatched. The germline CDR1 and CDR2 sequences are KGHDR and SFDVKD. This CDR3 is built from 16 residues. CDR3 residues: CATSDSRTGSVNGYTF. CDR3 coding DNA: TGTGCCACCAGTGACTCACGGACAGGGTCAGTAAATGGCTACACCTTC.

The J gene is TRBJ1-5, the V gene TRBV19; TRBD1 agrees at 11 bases. This CDR3 has 14 residues. V was clipped by 6 bases and J by 9 bases; unmatched bases: 7. Per germline, CDR1 LNHDA and CDR2 SQIVND (reference sequence). The chain's CDR3 is CASSRDRGFGPQHF. CDR3 DNA: TGTGCCAGTAGCCGGGACAGGGGGTTTGGGCCCCAGCATTTT.

This clone was detected only once. The chain combines TRBV5-1 with TRBJ1-2; 9 positions match TRBD1. CDR3 length: 15 residues. Unmatched junction bases numbered 10, after V lost 5 bases and J lost 5 bases. Germline CDR1 and CDR2: SGHRS and YFSETQ. CDR3 loop: CASSPGTGSGYGYTF. DNA for the CDR3: TGCGCCAGCAGTCCGGGGACAGGGAGTGGGTATGGCTACACCTTC.

This clone appeared a single time. This sequence joins TRBV7-2 and TRBJ1-5; TRBD1 aligns across 8 bases. The J segment lost 3 bases and the V segment lost 5 bases, leaving 6 bases of the junction unmatched. The CDR3 length is 15 residues. The V gene's germline CDR1 is SGHTA and CDR2 FQGNSA. CDR3 nucleotide sequence: TGTGCCAGCAGCCCTACAGGGGGGGACAATCAGCCCCAGCATTTT. Translated: CASSPTGGDNQPQHF.

V is TRBV5-5 and J is TRBJ1-4, with 8 nucleotides matching TRBD1. J gave up 8 bases and V 2 bases, and 11 bases lay outside the gene matches. The CDR3 is 16 amino acids. Looked up from germline, CDR1 is SGHKS and CDR2 is YYEKEE (reference sequence). The CDR3, as DNA: TGTGCCAGCAGCTTCTTCTCAGGGGGCTTGGGGGAAAAACTGTTTTTT. Residues: CASSFFSGGLGEKLFF.

This clone occurred a few times. The chain employs TRBV24-1 and TRBJ2-5, with D possibly being TRBD1 (6 bases). Germline V CDR1 and CDR2: KGHDR, SFDVKD. The CDR3 covers 13 residues. V lost 4 bases and J lost 4, with 9 bases in between. The CDR3 reads CATSEGALETQYF. The DNA of the CDR3 is TGTGCCACCAGTGAGGGGGCTCTAGAGACCCAGTACTTC.

The chain employs TRBV4-1 and TRBJ1-3; TRBD1 aligns across 8 bases. Germline V lookup: CDR1 MGHRA, CDR2 YSYEKL. V trimming: 5 bases; J trimming: 0 bases; junction bases outside the gene matches: 6. The CDR3 runs 16 residues. The chain's CDR3 is CASSVGQGRSGNTIYF. The CDR3 DNA is TGCGCCAGCAGCGTTGGACAGGGCCGCTCTGGAAACACCATATATTTT.

The chain joins TRBV5-1 to TRBJ1-1, with 9 bases aligning to TRBD1. V dropped 5 bases and J dropped 4; count of bases not matched to a gene: 6. This CDR3 contains 14 residues. Germline-derived CDR1 and CDR2 are SGHRS and YFSETQ. The CDR3 region has the DNA TGCGCCAGCAGTTACGGGACAGGGTTCACTGAAGCTTTCTTT. Translation gives CASSYGTGFTEAFF.

The CDR3 DNA is TGTGCCAGCAGCTTGGGACAGGCCAAAAACATTCAGTACTTC. Its protein is CASSLGQAKNIQYF. This rearrangement joins TRBV7-8 to TRBJ2-4; 7 nucleotides align to TRBD1. The CDR3 contains 14 residues. The germline gives CDR1 SGHVS, CDR2 FQNEAQ. The ends lost 3 bases at V and 1 base at J; junction bases unmatched: 0.

The gene calls are TRBV9 and TRBJ1-6; 8 bases match TRBD1. With V trimmed by 4 bases and J by 10 bases, 10 bases remained unmatched. Germline values: CDR1 SGDLS, CDR2 YYNGEE. This CDR3 has 15 residues. CDR3 DNA: TGTGCCAGCAGCATCCGACAGGGGCCCGACTCACCCCTCCACTTT. It is translated as CASSIRQGPDSPLHF.

The V and J genes are TRBV19 and TRBJ1-3; D is ambiguous. Trimming removed 5 bases at V and 4 bases at J, with 6 bases between. This CDR3 spans 12 amino acids. Germline V gives CDR1 LNHDA, CDR2 SQIVND (reference sequence). This chain's CDR3 is CASSFQGNTIYF. In nucleotides, the CDR3 is TGTGCCAGTAGTTTCCAGGGAAACACCATATATTTT.

The V gene is TRBV6-2 or TRBV6-3, the J gene TRBJ2-2; 7 bases line up with TRBD1. Germline V gene lookup returns CDR1 MNHEY and CDR2 SVGEGT. The CDR3 has 13 amino acids. Unmatched junction bases numbered 6, after V lost 6 bases and J lost 8 bases. The CDR3 loop is CASSSDRAGELFF. The CDR3 coding sequence is TGTGCCAGCAGCTCCGACAGGGCTGGGGAGCTGTTTTTT.

The chain links TRBV13 to TRBJ1-2; D is perhaps TRBD1 (6 bases). CDR3 length: 16 amino acids. CDR1 and CDR2 (germline): PRHDT, FYEKMQ (reference sequence). The V gene lost 6 bases and the J gene lost 2 bases, with 19 bases spanning the gap. CDR3 DNA: TGTGCCAGCAGTTTTCAAATCGGACAGTTAAACTATGGCTACACCTTC. Its protein product is CASSFQIGQLNYGYTF.